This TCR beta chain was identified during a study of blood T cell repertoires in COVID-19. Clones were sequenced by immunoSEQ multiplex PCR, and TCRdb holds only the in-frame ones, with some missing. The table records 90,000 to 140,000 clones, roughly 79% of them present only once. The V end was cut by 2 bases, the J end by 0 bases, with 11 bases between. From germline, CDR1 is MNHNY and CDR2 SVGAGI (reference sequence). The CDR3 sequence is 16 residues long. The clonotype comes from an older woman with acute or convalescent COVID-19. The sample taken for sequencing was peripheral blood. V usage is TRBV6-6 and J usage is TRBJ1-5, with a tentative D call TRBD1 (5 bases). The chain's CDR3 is CASSYGWGGSNQPQHF. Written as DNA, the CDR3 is TGTGCCAGCAGTTACGGGTGGGGGGGTAGCAATCAGCCCCAGCATTTT.